Below, 24 T cell receptor beta chains from the same sample are listed, as sequenced in a study of control samples from healthy donors and cancer patients (dated by TCRdb to 2018 to 2021). To prepare the library, the immunoSEQ multiplex PCR assay was applied. TCRdb's version of the immuneACCESS table is confined to in-frame rearrangements and falls short of the full clone set. An unresolved V gene accounts for under half of the shortfall where checked; the remainder is of unknown origin. This sample lists some 160,000 clones; approximately 94% were detected once. The ten most abundant clones make up over 6.5% of the sample. Sequenced material: blood. These receptors were collected from a woman aged 40-49 years in good health.

The chain is built from TRBV19 and TRBJ2-3; 13 bases align to TRBD2. The CDR3 runs to 15 residues. Germline V gene sequence: CDR1 LNHDA, CDR2 SQIVND (reference sequence). V dropped 10 bases and J dropped 6; count of bases not matched to a gene: 10. In DNA form, the CDR3 reads TGTGCCACCGGCGGGACTAGCGGGGAACAGGATACGCAGTATTTT. This encodes CATGGTSGEQDTQYF.

This chain uses TRBV5-5 with TRBJ2-7, with D perhaps TRBD1 or TRBD2 (5 bases each). V lost 4 bases and J lost 4, with 15 bases in between. The CDR3 runs 14 residues. CDR1 is SGHKS, CDR2 YYEKEE, per germline (reference sequence). The CDR3, as DNA: TGTGCCAGCAGCGGGGGACGGGTAGGATACGAGCAGTACTTC. This gives the protein CASSGGRVGYEQYF.

The chain has TRBV4-2 and TRBJ1-4; maybe TRBD1 (5 bases). The CDR3 length is 15 residues. The V gene lost 0 bases and the J gene lost 8 bases, with 13 bases spanning the gap. Looked up from germline, CDR1 is LGHNA and CDR2 is YNFKEQ. The CDR3 loop reads CASSQEWRGREKLFF. In DNA, the CDR3 is TGTGCCAGCAGCCAAGAATGGCGGGGGAGAGAAAAACTGTTTTTT.

The chain joins TRBV7-8 to TRBJ1-4, with D unresolved. Looked up from germline, CDR1 is SGHVS and CDR2 is FQNEAQ. CDR3 length: 16 amino acids. V was shortened by 1 base and J by 5 bases, with 14 bases between the two germline ends. The CDR3 is CASSLGDGPRNEKLFF. CDR3 in DNA: TGTGCCAGCAGCTTAGGAGACGGACCGAGAAATGAAAAACTGTTTTTT.

The rearrangement joins TRBV7-2 to TRBJ1-4, with D possibly matching TRBD1 (6 bases). The germline CDR1 and CDR2 sequences are SGHTA and FQGNSA. This CDR3 comprises 15 residues. V shed 2 bases and J shed 3 bases, with 10 bases lying between them. CDR3 residues: CASSLSRGANEKLFF. In nucleotides, the CDR3 is TGTGCCAGCAGCTTATCCAGGGGAGCTAATGAAAAACTGTTTTTT.

The chain couples TRBV7-2 to TRBJ2-6; no clear D. Between the trimmed V and J ends, which lost 5 bases and 1 base, there was a span of 18 bases. The germline gives CDR1 SGHTA, CDR2 FQGNSA. The CDR3 is made up of 18 amino acids. CDR3 coding DNA: TGTGCCAGCAGCCACTCGGCGTCTAGGTCATCTGGGGCCAACGTCCTGACTTTC. Translating it yields CASSHSASRSSGANVLTF.

CDR3 DNA sequence: TGTGCCAGCAGTGAAGGGAGGGGGCAGGCGCAGTATTTT. This gives the protein CASSEGRGQAQYF. The J gene is TRBJ2-3, the V gene TRBV6-1; tentative D call: TRBD1 (7 bases). CDR1 MNHNS and CDR2 SASEGT come from the germline V gene. The CDR3 spans 13 residues. The V and J ends lost 1 base and 10 bases respectively, with 12 bases between them.

The CDR3 DNA follows: TGTGCCAGCAGCCAAGATCATATCGGGGGGGAGGGCGCAGCTTTCTTT. It encodes CASSQDHIGGEGAAFF. V and J are TRBV3-1 (or the pseudogene TRBV3-2) and TRBJ1-1; D might be TRBD1 (5 bases). V lost 0 bases, J lost 10 bases, and 21 bases lay in between. CDR1 and CDR2 (germline): LGHDT, YNNKEL (reference sequence). The CDR3 contains 16 residues.

The rearrangement links TRBV19 to TRBJ2-1; 7 positions agree with TRBD1. CDR1 LNHDA and CDR2 SQIVND come from the germline V gene (reference sequence). The CDR3 is made up of 14 amino acids. Trimming removed 5 bases from V and 3 bases from J; junction bases left unmatched: 4. For the CDR3, the DNA is TGTGCCAGTAGTCAGGGACAGTTCTACAATGAGCAGTTCTTC. As protein: CASSQGQFYNEQFF. Full variable domain (outside the CDR3, taken from reference TRBV19 and TRBJ2-1): DGGITQSPKYLFRKEGQNVTLSCEQNLNHDAMYWYRQDPGQGLRLIYYSQIVNDFQKGDIAEGYSVSREKKESFPLTVTSAQKNPTAFYLCASSQGQFYNEQFFGPGTRLTVL.

The CDR3 nucleotides read TGTGCCAGCAGTGTCAGGGGGCGAGCGTTTGAAGCTTTCTTT. Amino acids: CASSVRGRAFEAFF. V gene TRBV2 combines with J gene TRBJ1-1; TRBD1 agrees at 8 bases. CDR1 is SNHLY, CDR2 FYNNEI, per germline. Unmatched junction bases numbered 8, after V lost 4 bases and J lost 7 bases. This CDR3 spans 14 amino acids.

The CDR3 loop reads CASSVEESNYGYTF. In DNA, the CDR3 is TGTGCCAGCAGCGTAGAGGAGTCTAACTATGGCTACACCTTC. This chain links TRBV9 with TRBJ1-2; D is undetermined. Between the trimmed V and J ends, which lost 0 bases and 0 bases, there was a span of 6 bases. CDR1 is SGDLS and CDR2 is YYNGEE in the germline V gene. The CDR3 has 14 amino acids.

V gene TRBV6-2 or TRBV6-3 combines with J gene TRBJ1-2, with D possibly being TRBD1 (5 bases). The ends were cut back, 6 bases at V and 6 bases at J, with 14 bases in the middle. The CDR3 extends over 13 amino acids. CDR1 and CDR2 (germline): MNHEY, SVGEGT. CDR3 coding DNA: TGTGCCAGCAGCCCCAGGGAAAGGAATGGCTACACCTTC. It specifies CASSPRERNGYTF.

The genes are TRBV27 and TRBJ2-7; D is perhaps TRBD1 or TRBD2 (5 bases each). Trimming removed 5 bases at V and 5 bases at J, with 22 bases between. The CDR3 has 16 amino acids. Germline values: CDR1 MNHEY, CDR2 SMNVEV (reference sequence). CDR3 amino acids: CASSPTRAGWGDEQYF. For the CDR3, the DNA is TGTGCCAGCAGTCCCACCCGGGCAGGGTGGGGAGACGAGCAGTACTTC.

The V gene is TRBV19, the J gene TRBJ1-5; D remains unclear. There are 15 residues in the CDR3. Germline V gives CDR1 LNHDA, CDR2 SQIVND (reference sequence). V lost 4 bases and J lost 4, with 14 bases in between. The CDR3 is CASSRGGIRNQPQHF. For the CDR3, the DNA is TGTGCCAGTAGTAGGGGTGGAATCAGGAATCAGCCCCAGCATTTT.

V and J are TRBV12-3 or TRBV12-4 and TRBJ1-1; D uncertain. V lost 0 bases and J 7 bases, leaving 9 bases between the germline ends. CDR3 length: 13 amino acids. The CDR3 reads CASSLALYSEAFF. In nucleotides, the CDR3 is TGTGCCAGCAGTTTAGCGCTGTACAGTGAAGCTTTCTTT.

J is TRBJ1-4 and V is TRBV19, with 7 bases identical to TRBD1. The CDR3 extends over 13 amino acids. CDR1 LNHDA and CDR2 SQIVND come from the germline V gene (reference sequence). The ends lost 5 bases at V and 8 bases at J; junction bases unmatched: 5. This chain's CDR3 is CASSPQGWEKLFF. CDR3 in DNA: TGTGCCAGTAGTCCACAGGGGTGGGAAAAACTGTTTTTT.

This clone has only a few counts. The V and J genes are TRBV2 and TRBJ2-7, with 11 bases matching TRBD2. The J segment lost 2 bases and the V segment lost 0 bases, leaving 6 bases of the junction unmatched. CDR1 SNHLY and CDR2 FYNNEI come from the germline V gene. The length of the CDR3 is 17 residues. Here the CDR3 DNA reads TGTGCCAGCAGTGAAGCTGCGGGACTAGCGGCCGCCTACGAGCAGTACTTC. Translating gives CASSEAAGLAAAYEQYF.

V usage is TRBV19 and J usage is TRBJ1-5, with a possible D match to TRBD1 (5 bases). CDR3 length equals 16 residues. With 2 bases removed from V and 2 bases from J, the gap between germline ends came to 13 bases. Germline V CDR1 and CDR2: LNHDA, SQIVND (reference sequence). The CDR3 coding sequence is TGTGCCAGTAGTATAATAGGGGACCGGGGCAATCAGCCCCAGCATTTT. Translating it yields CASSIIGDRGNQPQHF.

CDR3 sequence (DNA): TGTGCCAGCAGCTTGGCCTCAGGTGACAATCAGCCCCAGCATTTT. It translates to CASSLASGDNQPQHF. The gene calls are TRBV5-6 and TRBJ1-5; no clear D. V lost 0 bases, J lost 3 bases, and 10 bases lay in between. CDR1 is SGHDT and CDR2 is YYEEEE in the germline V gene. CDR3 size: 15 residues.

This chain joins TRBV19 and TRBJ2-6, with 7 bases aligning to TRBD1. The CDR3 is 16 residues long. The trim removed 4 bases at V and 0 bases at J, leaving 3 bases unmatched. CDR1 and CDR2 from the germline V gene are LNHDA and SQIVND (reference sequence). CDR3 region: CASSKDRASGANVLTF. The CDR3 nucleotides read TGTGCCAGTAGTAAAGACAGGGCCTCTGGGGCCAACGTCCTGACTTTC. The complete variable domain, with remaining parts taken from reference TRBV19 and TRBJ2-6, reads DGGITQSPKYLFRKEGQNVTLSCEQNLNHDAMYWYRQDPGQGLRLIYYSQIVNDFQKGDIAEGYSVSREKKESFPLTVTSAQKNPTAFYLCASSKDRASGANVLTFGAGSRLTVL.

V is TRBV18 and J is TRBJ1-5; D is undetermined. Germline V gene sequence: CDR1 KGHSH, CDR2 LQKENI. Deletions cut 2 bases from V and 1 base from J, with 9 bases between. This CDR3 spans 15 amino acids. The CDR3: CASSPTPGSNQPQHF. The CDR3 DNA reads TGTGCCAGCTCACCAACCCCGGGGAGCAATCAGCCCCAGCATTTT.

V usage is TRBV15 and J usage is TRBJ1-2; D unresolved. The CDR3 length is 14 residues. Trimming cost V 0 bases and J 5 bases, with 10 bases left between them. Germline V gene data show CDR1 as LNHNV and CDR2 as YYDKDF (reference sequence). This chain's CDR3 is CATSRDGWDYGYTF. CDR3 sequence (DNA): TGTGCCACCAGCAGAGATGGGTGGGATTATGGCTACACCTTC.

V usage is TRBV7-2 and J usage is TRBJ1-3, with D unclear. This CDR3 has 16 amino acids. In germline, CDR1 is SGHTA, CDR2 FQGNSA. Trimming took off 1 base at V and 0 bases at J, with 10 bases between the two ends. This CDR3 is CASSLVGEISGNTIYF. DNA for the CDR3: TGTGCCAGCAGCTTAGTCGGAGAGATCTCTGGAAACACCATATATTTT.

This CDR3 reads CASSFLRTSGTQETQYF. CDR3 DNA sequence: TGCGCCAGCAGCTTCCTCCGGACTAGCGGAACCCAAGAGACCCAGTACTTC. The chain joins TRBV5-1 to TRBJ2-5; TRBD2 matches at 10 bases. Germline V lookup: CDR1 SGHRS, CDR2 YFSETQ. V shed 2 bases, J shed 1 base, and the junction held 8 bases outside the gene matches. The CDR3 runs to 17 residues.